Below are 21 T cell receptor beta chains sequenced from a single sample in a study of blood T cells in healthy people across ages (dated by TCRdb to about 2015). Libraries were made using 5' RACE. Sequencing took place on an Illumina HiSeq 2500. A second PCR of roughly 7 to 11 cycles was performed with a sample-barcoded 5' primer and a J-beta primer mix. Clones were called with MiXCR by TCRdb after fastp trimmed the public reads at Q25, and only in-frame beta chains were retained. Merged by CDR3 protein, the rows form single entries marked with the most common genes and DNA. Here the sample has some 560,000 distinct CDR3 sequences; about 27% occur a single time. The ten largest clonotypes hold 3.6% of the sample. The data were also submitted as part of a second study, on T cells of mothers and their children.

The sequenced sample consisted of blood. Receptor source: a boy aged 2 to 10 in good health.

This clonotype has only a few counts. The chain employs TRBV5-1 and TRBJ2-1; 11 positions agree with TRBD1. The CDR3 runs 15 residues. Trimming took 4 bases from V and 4 from J; bases not matched to a gene: 4. Germline V gives CDR1 SGHRS, CDR2 YFSETQ. The CDR3 protein is CASSAGTGGYNEQFF. In DNA, the CDR3 is TGCGCCAGCAGCGCCGGGACAGGGGGATACAATGAGCAGTTCTTC.

This clonotype has only a few counts. The chain joins TRBV20-1 to TRBJ2-5; 8 positions match TRBD2. This CDR3 spans 15 amino acids. Germline values: CDR1 DFQATT, CDR2 SNEGSKA (reference sequence). V lost 7 bases and J lost 2; bases outside the gene matches: 12. The CDR3 bases are TGCAGTGTTAAAAGGGGACTAGGTCGTCAAGAGACCCAGTACTTC. Protein sequence: CSVKRGLGRQETQYF.

This clonotype appeared a few times. The chain employs TRBV27 and TRBJ2-1; 7 bases are shared with TRBD1. Unmatched junction bases numbered 18, after V lost 8 bases and J lost 8 bases. The germline CDR1 and CDR2 sequences are MNHEY and SMNVEV (reference sequence). The CDR3 runs to 16 residues. The CDR3 DNA reads as TGTGCCAGCGGAGGCCCGACAGGGTATTGGGGCCATGAGCAGTTCTTC. This codes for CASGGPTGYWGHEQFF.

The chain is built from TRBV2 and TRBJ1-5; a weak D match, TRBD1 (5 bases). There are 15 residues in the CDR3. V was clipped by 4 bases and J by 2 bases, with 12 bases between them. Germline CDR1 SNHLY, CDR2 FYNNEI. The CDR3 sequence: CASSGGSRGNQPQHF. The CDR3 DNA reads TGTGCCAGCAGTGGGGGGTCCAGGGGCAATCAGCCCCAGCATTTT.

This chain connects TRBV7-9 to TRBJ2-3; TRBD1 or TRBD2 may be the D gene (6 bases each). The CDR3 runs 15 residues. Deletions cut 7 bases from V and 5 bases from J, with 19 bases between. CDR1 SEHNR and CDR2 FQNEAQ come from the germline V gene (reference sequence). The CDR3 bases are TGTGCCAGCACCAAACCGACAGGAGGGGGAGATACGCAGTATTTT. As protein: CASTKPTGGGDTQYF.

The chain is built from TRBV7-2 and TRBJ2-4; a possible D gene is TRBD2 (5 bases). The CDR3 contains 14 residues. V was clipped by 4 bases and J by 5 bases, with 12 bases between them. Germline lookup yields CDR1 SGHTA and CDR2 FQGNSA. The CDR3 nucleotides are TGTGCCAGCAGCTCCCATGGAGGTGAAAACATTCAGTACTTC. Translated: CASSSHGGENIQYF.

This clonotype appeared a few times. This chain joins TRBV20-1 and TRBJ2-1; maybe TRBD2 (5 bases). The ends were cut back, 5 bases at V and 0 bases at J, with 14 bases in the middle. Germline V gene data show CDR1 as DFQATT and CDR2 as SNEGSKA (reference sequence). The CDR3 loop spans 15 amino acids. In DNA, the CDR3 is TGCAGTGCTTTATCACGTGGGAGCTCCTACAATGAGCAGTTCTTC. It translates to CSALSRGSSYNEQFF.

The chain couples TRBV29-1 to TRBJ2-3; D may be TRBD2 (6 bases). CDR1 and CDR2 from the germline V gene are SQVTM and ANQGSEA. The CDR3 loop spans 14 amino acids. V was pared by 4 bases and J by 2 bases, with 13 bases between. The CDR3 bases are TGCAGCGTTGTTCGGGACTCTGCCACAGATACGCAGTATTTT. Its protein product is CSVVRDSATDTQYF.

The V gene is TRBV5-1, the J gene TRBJ2-1; 10 nucleotides match TRBD1. CDR3 length: 15 amino acids. Germline CDR1 SGHRS, CDR2 YFSETQ. Germline trimming cut 7 bases from V and 3 bases from J; bases unmatched to any gene: 7. This CDR3 reads CASSAGTGDYNEQFF. CDR3 DNA sequence: TGCGCCAGCTCGGCTGGGACAGGGGACTACAATGAGCAGTTCTTC. The full variable domain, rest sourced from reference TRBV5-1 and TRBJ2-1, is KAGVTQTPRYLIKTRGQQVTLSCSPISGHRSVSWYQQTPGQGLQFLFEYFSETQRNKGNFPGRFSGRQFSNSRSEMNVSTLELGDSALYLCASSAGTGDYNEQFFGPGTRLTVL.

This clonotype came up a few times. The V and J genes are TRBV21-1 and TRBJ2-1; the table's TRBD2 call for D was not verified on the DNA. TRBV21-1 is marked as a pseudogene. The CDR3 consists of 16 residues. The CDR3 nucleotides are TGTGCCAGCAGCCAAACTAGCCCTCCCTCCTACAATGAGCAGTTCTTC. Translated, it gives CASSQTSPPSYNEQFF.

A few counts support this clonotype. This chain joins TRBV6-2 or TRBV6-3 and TRBJ1-2; D gene unclear. Germline CDR1 is MNHEY and CDR2 is SVGEGT. Trimming removed 11 bases at V and 4 bases at J, with 26 bases between. The CDR3 totals 16 residues. The CDR3 nucleotides read TGTGCCGGCGGCCCCGGACTGCGGTCCCGGGGCTATGGCTACACCTTC. Protein: CAGGPGLRSRGYGYTF.

V usage is TRBV4-2 and J usage is TRBJ2-2, with D perhaps being TRBD1 or TRBD2 (5 bases each). Germline values: CDR1 LGHNA, CDR2 YNFKEQ. V gave up 1 base and J gave up 4 bases, with 13 bases separating them. There are 16 residues in the CDR3. The CDR3 DNA follows: TGTGCCAGCAGCCAAGCTTGGGGGATCGGCACCGGGGAGCTGTTTTTT. It yields the protein CASSQAWGIGTGELFF.

This CDR3 is CASSPVPPGAYTDTQYF. The CDR3 region has the DNA TGTGCCAGCAGCCCAGTCCCCCCAGGGGCCTACACAGATACGCAGTATTTT. The rearrangement uses TRBV11-2 and TRBJ2-3; tentatively, D is TRBD1 (6 bases). Trimming stripped 5 bases from V and 2 bases from J, with 20 bases between. Germline V gene data show CDR1 as SGHAT and CDR2 as FQNNGV. This CDR3 region has 17 residues.

This clonotype was recorded at least ten times. The J gene is TRBJ2-7, the V gene TRBV7-9; 10 positions match TRBD2. The CDR3 length is 17 residues. Germline lookup yields CDR1 SEHNR and CDR2 FQNEAQ (reference sequence). The trim removed 4 bases at V and 1 base at J, leaving 10 bases unmatched. The CDR3 bases are TGTGCCAGCAGCTCTGCCCCGGGACTAGCGCCTTCCTACGAGCAGTACTTC. This gives the protein CASSSAPGLAPSYEQYF.

As to this clonotype: At one end the junction does not follow the germline gene, possibly because of a read error. The chain uses TRBV9 and TRBJ1-1, with no clear D. Germline V gene lookup returns CDR1 SGDLS and CDR2 YYNGEE. The CDR3 is 13 amino acids. CDR3 bases: TGTGCCAGCGGCGTAGGTGGGGAGAGAGGAGCTTTCTTT. Residues: CASGVGGERGAFF.

The chain employs TRBV20-1 and TRBJ1-2, with D perhaps matching TRBD1 (6 bases). CDR3 length equals 12 residues. Germline V CDR1 and CDR2: DFQATT, SNEGSKA (reference sequence). V lost 1 base to trimming and J lost 6 bases, with 9 bases between them. The CDR3 DNA reads as TGCAGTGCTAGAGGGGCAGGGGATGGCTACACCTTC. It specifies CSARGAGDGYTF.

This clonotype has a handful of counts. The chain carries TRBV3-1 and TRBJ2-5, with TRBD1 identical over 7 bases. Gene TRBJ2-1 matches the end of the DNA better, so the J call may be wrong. Germline assignment: CDR1 LGHDT and CDR2 YNNKEL (reference sequence). The CDR3 loop spans 14 amino acids. The CDR3 spells CASSPRQGYNEQFF. CDR3 coding DNA: TGTGCCAGCAGCCCTCGACAGGGCTACAATGAGCAGTTCTTC.

The J gene is TRBJ2-1, the V gene TRBV12-5; a possible D gene is TRBD2 (6 bases). Germline V CDR1 and CDR2: LGHNT, FRNRAP. V lost 1 base to trimming and J lost 8 bases, with 21 bases between them. The CDR3 runs to 17 residues. The CDR3 region is CASGLGYLTPTSYEQFF. The CDR3 DNA sequence: TGTGCTAGTGGTTTGGGGTACCTCACACCGACTAGTTATGAGCAGTTCTTC. Using reference TRBV12-5 and TRBJ2-1 for the parts outside the CDR3, the full variable domain is DARVTQTPRHKVTEMGQEVTMRCQPILGHNTVFWYRQTMMQGLELLAYFRNRAPLDDSGMPKDRFSAEMPDATLATLKIQPSEPRDSAVYFCASGLGYLTPTSYEQFFGPGTRLTVL.

V gene TRBV4-1 combines with J gene TRBJ2-4, with TRBD2 matching 14 bases. J lost 9 bases, V lost 3 bases, and 7 bases had no gene match. In germline, CDR1 is MGHRA, CDR2 YSYEKL. CDR3 size: 16 residues. The CDR3 nucleotides are TGCGCCAGCAGCCATCGACTAGCGGGAGGGCTCACCATTCAGTACTTC. Amino acids: CASSHRLAGGLTIQYF.

In this sample, this clonotype turned up a few times. The rearrangement links TRBV19 to TRBJ2-5; D remains unclear. The germline V and J ends were trimmed by 3 bases and 0 bases, with 5 bases remaining between them. Per germline, CDR1 LNHDA and CDR2 SQIVND (reference sequence). CDR3 size: 13 residues. The CDR3 DNA follows: TGTGCCAGTAGTATCGGTCACCAAGAGACCCAGTACTTC. This gives the protein CASSIGHQETQYF.

J is TRBJ1-3 and V is TRBV20-1; D is unresolved. Looked up from germline, CDR1 is DFQATT and CDR2 is SNEGSKA (reference sequence). V dropped 0 bases and J dropped 8 bases, with 8 bases sitting between them. The CDR3 covers 12 residues. The CDR3 DNA sequence: TGCAGTGCTAGAGACAGAGAGTACACCATATATTTT. It codes for CSARDREYTIYF.